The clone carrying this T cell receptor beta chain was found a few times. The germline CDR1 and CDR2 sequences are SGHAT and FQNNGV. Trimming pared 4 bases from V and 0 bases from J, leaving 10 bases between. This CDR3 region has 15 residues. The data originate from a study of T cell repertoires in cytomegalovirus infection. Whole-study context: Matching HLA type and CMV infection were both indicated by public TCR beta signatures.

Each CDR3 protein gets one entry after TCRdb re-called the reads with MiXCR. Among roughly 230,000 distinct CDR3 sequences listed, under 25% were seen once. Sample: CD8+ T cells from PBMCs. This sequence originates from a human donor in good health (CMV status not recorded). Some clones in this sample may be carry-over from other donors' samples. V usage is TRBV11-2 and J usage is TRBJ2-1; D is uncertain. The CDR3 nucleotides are TGTGCCAGCAGCTCTTATAGGAGCTCCTACAATGAGCAGTTCTTC. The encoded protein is CASSSYRSSYNEQFF.